The 21 T cell receptor beta chains given below trace back to one sample, sequenced in a study of glioma-infiltrating T cells after dendritic cell vaccination (dated by TCRdb to the mid-2010s). Library preparation employed the immunoSEQ multiplex PCR assay. TCRdb provides this immuneACCESS table in a form limited to in-frame rearrangements. Some clones are lacking; in checked studies, under half of them reflect an unresolved V gene, and why the rest are absent is not known. The sample yields some 73,000 clones; more than 65% were counted once. In total, the top ten clones hold approximately 2.1% of the sample. Sequenced material: blood, taken before dendritic cell vaccination. The receptors originated from a human donor with glioblastoma.

The chain recombines TRBV29-1 with TRBJ1-1, with D perhaps matching TRBD1 (6 bases). There are 12 residues in the CDR3. Germline assignment: CDR1 SQVTM and CDR2 ANQGSEA. V lost 2 bases and J lost 6, with 10 bases in between. CDR3 bases: TGCAGCGTTGAACGGGGGGCGCCTGAAGCTTTCTTT. This sequence encodes CSVERGAPEAFF.

This sequence joins TRBV5-1 and TRBJ2-2, with 7 bases that match TRBD1. Trimming took 4 bases from V and 1 from J; bases not matched to a gene: 4. This CDR3 is built from 15 residues. CDR1 and CDR2 from the germline V gene are SGHRS and YFSETQ. The CDR3 DNA sequence: TGCGCCAGCAGCCGGAGGACAGGGAACACCGGGGAGCTGTTTTTT. Encoded protein: CASSRRTGNTGELFF.

The genes are TRBV29-1 and TRBJ1-2, with D perhaps TRBD1 (6 bases). CDR1 and CDR2 from the germline V gene are SQVTM and ANQGSEA. V was shortened by 3 bases and J by 0 bases, with 8 bases between the two germline ends. The CDR3 runs 13 residues. The CDR3 spells CSVDRTANYGYTF. The CDR3 DNA sequence: TGCAGCGTTGACCGGACAGCTAACTATGGCTACACCTTC. The full variable domain, its missing parts supplied by reference TRBV29-1 and TRBJ1-2, is SAVISQKPSRDICQRGTSLTIQCQVDSQVTMMFWYRQQPGQSLTLIATANQGSEATYESGFVIDKFPISRPNLTFSTLTVSNMSPEDSSIYLCSVDRTANYGYTFGSGTRLTVV.

V usage is TRBV11-1 and J usage is TRBJ1-2, with 11 bases lining up with TRBD1. This CDR3 contains 15 residues. The germline V gene encodes CDR1 SGHAT and CDR2 FQDESV (reference sequence). Losses at the gene ends were 4 bases for V and 8 bases for J; bases not matched to a gene: 9. Here the CDR3 reads CASSSRTGGAGGYTF. The DNA of the CDR3 is TGTGCCAGCAGCTCTCGGACAGGGGGCGCAGGGGGCTACACCTTC.

The rearrangement links TRBV9 to TRBJ2-7; 9 positions agree with TRBD1. This CDR3 comprises 13 residues. V trimming: 3 bases; J trimming: 10 bases; junction bases outside the gene matches: 8. Germline CDR1 is SGDLS and CDR2 is YYNGEE. CDR3 DNA sequence: TGTGCCAGCAGCGGAGGGGACAGGGCATTCCAGTACTTC. This gives the protein CASSGGDRAFQYF.

The J gene is TRBJ2-1, the V gene TRBV13, with TRBD1 as a possible D gene (5 bases). CDR3 size: 14 residues. V lost 3 bases to trimming and J lost 3 bases, with 9 bases between them. CDR1 is PRHDT, CDR2 FYEKMQ, per germline (reference sequence). CDR3 coding DNA: TGTGCCAGCAGCTTCACTGGACACTACAATGAGCAGTTCTTC. Amino acid sequence: CASSFTGHYNEQFF.

This clone is labeled medium-sized. The rearrangement uses TRBV2 and TRBJ1-6, with 12 nucleotides matching TRBD1. Germline V gene sequence: CDR1 SNHLY, CDR2 FYNNEI. The CDR3 runs 15 residues. Unmatched junction bases numbered 4, after V lost 6 bases and J lost 7 bases. CDR3 bases: TGTGCCAGCAGGGGACAGGGGGCTTACAATTCACCCCTCCACTTT. Residues: CASRGQGAYNSPLHF.

The V gene is TRBV5-1, the J gene TRBJ2-2; 10 bases fit TRBD1. Trimming at V came to 0 bases and at J to 3 bases, leaving 5 bases not matched to a gene. CDR1 is SGHRS, CDR2 YFSETQ, per germline. This CDR3 is built from 17 residues. The CDR3 DNA reads TGCGCCAGCAGCTTGGCACTGGGGACAGGGGACACCGGGGAGCTGTTTTTT. It specifies CASSLALGTGDTGELFF. Full variable domain (missing parts from reference TRBV5-1 and TRBJ2-2): KAGVTQTPRYLIKTRGQQVTLSCSPISGHRSVSWYQQTPGQGLQFLFEYFSETQRNKGNFPGRFSGRQFSNSRSEMNVSTLELGDSALYLCASSLALGTGDTGELFFGEGSRLTVL.

V usage is TRBV5-1 and J usage is TRBJ1-5; D is ambiguous. This CDR3 region has 16 residues. The V gene lost 4 bases and the J gene lost 2 bases, with 16 bases spanning the gap. The V gene's germline CDR1 is SGHRS and CDR2 YFSETQ. As DNA, the CDR3 is TGCGCCAGCAGCCCCATGGCCGGAGATGGCAATCAGCCCCAGCATTTT. Encoded protein: CASSPMAGDGNQPQHF.

This clone has a single count. The chain links TRBV5-1 to TRBJ1-6; D unresolved. V was shortened by 0 bases and J by 7 bases, with 5 bases between the two germline ends. This CDR3 contains 13 residues. CDR1 SGHRS and CDR2 YFSETQ come from the germline V gene. The chain's CDR3 is CASSLGANSPLHF. CDR3 coding DNA: TGCGCCAGCAGCTTGGGTGCGAATTCACCCCTCCACTTT.

This chain uses TRBV9 with TRBJ1-5; D might be TRBD1 (5 bases). V dropped 1 base and J dropped 8 bases, with 13 bases sitting between them. The germline V gene encodes CDR1 SGDLS and CDR2 YYNGEE. There are 14 residues in the CDR3. The CDR3 spells CASSVSGGREPQHF. The CDR3 DNA is TGTGCCAGCAGCGTATCGGGGGGTCGGGAGCCCCAGCATTTT.

V is TRBV27 and J is TRBJ2-1; D remains ambiguous. Per the germline V gene, CDR1 is MNHEY and CDR2 is SMNVEV (reference sequence). The V gene lost 5 bases and the J gene lost 5 bases, with 7 bases spanning the gap. This CDR3 has 12 amino acids. The DNA of the CDR3 is TGTGCCAGCAGTCTGCGAAACAATGAGCAGTTCTTC. Translation gives CASSLRNNEQFF.

This chain links TRBV11-2 with TRBJ2-1; the match to TRBD2 covers 9 bases. CDR1 SGHAT and CDR2 FQNNGV come from the germline V gene. The V gene end was trimmed by 7 bases and the J gene end by 5 bases; junction bases not matched to a gene: 9. The CDR3 is 15 amino acids. The CDR3 loop is CASTRIAGADNEQFF. CDR3 nucleotide sequence: TGTGCCAGCACCAGGATAGCGGGAGCGGACAATGAGCAGTTCTTC.

The chain uses TRBV7-2 and TRBJ2-6; the D gene is possibly TRBD2 (6 bases). V was cut by 6 bases and J by 3 bases, with 9 bases left in between. In germline, CDR1 is SGHTA, CDR2 FQGNSA. CDR3 size: 14 residues. The CDR3 bases are TGTGCCAGCAGACTGGGAGGTGGGGCCAACGTCCTGACTTTC. The encoded protein is CASRLGGGANVLTF. The variable domain in full, completed from reference TRBV7-2 and TRBJ2-6, reads GAGVSQSPSNKVTEKGKDVELRCDPISGHTALYWYRQSLGQGLEFLIYFQGNSAPDKSGLPSDRFSAERTGGSVSTLTIQRTQQEDSAVYLCASRLGGGANVLTFGAGSRLTVL.

This clone was seen more than once but under ten times. The chain is built from TRBV19 and TRBJ2-2; possible D gene TRBD1, 6 bases. Germline-derived CDR1 and CDR2 are LNHDA and SQIVND (reference sequence). With 3 bases removed from V and 6 bases from J, the gap between germline ends came to 14 bases. The CDR3 runs 15 residues. DNA of the CDR3: TGTGCCAGTAGTATCGGGGCAGGGGTGGCCGGGGAGCTGTTTTTT. Translating it yields CASSIGAGVAGELFF.

The rearrangement joins TRBV7-2 to TRBJ2-3, with 7 bases that match TRBD1. The junction had 4 bases not matched to a gene; V was cut back by 1 base and J by 3 bases. Germline CDR1 SGHTA, CDR2 FQGNSA. There are 15 residues in the CDR3. DNA for the CDR3: TGTGCCAGCAGCTTAGGGGACAGCGGAACAGATACGCAGTATTTT. Protein: CASSLGDSGTDTQYF.

The chain employs TRBV18 and TRBJ2-2; D possibly corresponds to TRBD2 (6 bases). CDR1 is KGHSH and CDR2 is LQKENI in the germline V gene. Deletions cut 4 bases from V and 0 bases from J, with 9 bases between. The CDR3 is made up of 15 amino acids. The CDR3 sequence is CASSLGGANTGELFF. DNA for the CDR3: TGTGCCAGCTCACTGGGGGGAGCGAACACCGGGGAGCTGTTTTTT. Looking up the rest from reference TRBV18 and TRBJ2-2 gives the full variable domain: NAGVMQNPRHLVRRRGQEARLRCSPMKGHSHVYWYRQLPEEGLKFMVYLQKENIIDESGMPKERFSAEFPKEGPSILRIQQVVRGDSAAYFCASSLGGANTGELFFGEGSRLTVL.

The chain couples TRBV7-9 to TRBJ2-1, with D possibly being TRBD1 (5 bases). Germline assignment: CDR1 SEHNR and CDR2 FQNEAQ (reference sequence). The CDR3 extends over 12 amino acids. V lost 7 bases to trimming and J lost 6 bases, with 10 bases between them. CDR3 sequence reads: CASIDRGNEQFF. CDR3 nucleotide sequence: TGTGCCAGCATCGATAGGGGCAATGAGCAGTTCTTC.

The sample holds one count of this clone. The chain has TRBV6-1 and TRBJ2-3; TRBD1 might be the D (6 bases). The CDR3 consists of 16 residues. Trimming cost V 3 bases and J 4 bases, with 17 bases left between them. Germline CDR1 MNHNS, CDR2 SASEGT. CDR3 protein: CASSEVFRGAPDTQYF. The CDR3, as DNA: TGTGCCAGCAGTGAGGTGTTCAGGGGCGCCCCAGATACGCAGTATTTT.

This clone occurred a few times. This rearrangement joins TRBV6-1 to TRBJ2-7, with a tentative D call TRBD2 (7 bases). Trimming took off 4 bases at V and 3 bases at J, with 13 bases between the two ends. The germline V gene has CDR1 MNHNS and CDR2 SASEGT. The CDR3 totals 14 residues. The CDR3 region is CASSGGGGDYEQYV. Written as DNA, the CDR3 is TGTGCCAGCAGTGGGGGGGGCGGAGACTACGAGCAGTACGTC.

V and J are TRBV7-2 and TRBJ1-2; 9 bases match TRBD1. The CDR3 contains 16 residues. V shed 4 bases, J shed 6 bases, and the junction held 12 bases outside the gene matches. Germline V gene data show CDR1 as SGHTA and CDR2 as FQGNSA. CDR3 region: CASSSYTGGEFNGYTF. The CDR3 DNA follows: TGTGCCAGCAGCTCATATACAGGGGGCGAGTTCAATGGCTACACCTTC.